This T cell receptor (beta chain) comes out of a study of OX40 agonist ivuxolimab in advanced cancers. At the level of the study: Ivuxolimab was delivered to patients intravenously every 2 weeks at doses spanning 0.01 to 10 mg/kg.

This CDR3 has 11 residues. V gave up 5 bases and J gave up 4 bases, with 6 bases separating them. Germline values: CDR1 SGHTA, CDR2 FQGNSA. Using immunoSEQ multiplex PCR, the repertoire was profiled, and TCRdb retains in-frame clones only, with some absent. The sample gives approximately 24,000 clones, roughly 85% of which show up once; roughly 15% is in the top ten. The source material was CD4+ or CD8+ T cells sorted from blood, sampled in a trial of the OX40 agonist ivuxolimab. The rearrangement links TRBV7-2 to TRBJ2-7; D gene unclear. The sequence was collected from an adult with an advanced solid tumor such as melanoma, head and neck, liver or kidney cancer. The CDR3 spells CASSPQYEQYF. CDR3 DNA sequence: TGTGCCAGCAGCCCTCAGTACGAGCAGTACTTC.